The T cell receptor (beta chain) under discussion was sequenced for a study of cytomegalovirus exposure and HLA in healthy donors. Study context: An early release of data contained approximately 80 million unique TCRs, which came from HLA-typed donors. Overall study findings and caveats: An analysis that came later showed most CMV-associated TCR beta chains appearing HLA-restricted. In a later analysis, DRB1 alleles had the most associated TCRs; HLA-C alleles the fewest. The study designated fewer than 200 TCR beta chains cytomegalovirus-associated.

This CDR3 spans 13 amino acids. The V end lost 0 bases, the J end lost 6 bases, and 8 bases lay between the germline ends. CDR1 is SGHTA and CDR2 is FQGTGA in the germline V gene. Researchers ran the PCR with 60 Vbeta and 13 Jbeta primers. Here immunoSEQ multiplex PCR was the method, and the copy in TCRdb shows in-frame clones only, minus some. The sample includes around 120,000 clones, around 80% seen only once; the top ten take more than 7%. This clone was picked up a small number of times. Its matching antigen is unknown. The receptor was derived from a female donor in good health and CMV-seropositive. This sequence joins TRBV7-3 and TRBJ1-1; perhaps TRBD1 as D (5 bases). Sequenced: PBMCs. CDR3 amino acids: CASSLTRGAEAFF. CDR3 in DNA: TGTGCCAGCAGCTTAACCCGGGGGGCTGAAGCTTTCTTT. Full variable domain (outside the CDR3, taken from reference TRBV7-3 and TRBJ1-1): GAGVSQTPSNKVTEKGKYVELRCDPISGHTALYWYRQSLGQGPEFLIYFQGTGAADDSGLPNDRFFAVRPEGSVSTLKIQRTERGDSAVYLCASSLTRGAEAFFGQGTRLTVV.